This T cell receptor (beta chain) was identified in a study of blood T cell repertoires in COVID-19. The CDR3 totals 13 residues. The germline gives CDR1 MNHNY, CDR2 SVGAGI (reference sequence). V was clipped by 2 bases and J by 7 bases, with 8 bases between them. Source study methods: Reference gene primer amplification in the assay estimated nucleated cell counts. Measured with immunoSEQ multiplex PCR; TCRdb has only the in-frame clones, and not every one. V, J and clone size were drawn from that table, and D and trimming were deduced from the DNA. The data show about 130,000 clones, 70% to 90% seen once.

The V gene is TRBV6-6, the J gene TRBJ1-4, with D maybe TRBD1 (6 bases). Sequencing was performed on peripheral blood. The receptor comes from a woman of 80 years or more with acute or convalescent COVID-19. CDR3 in amino acids: CASSYGGGEKLFF. CDR3 sequence (DNA): TGTGCCAGCAGTTACGGGGGCGGTGAAAAACTGTTTTTT.